Below, 10 T cell receptor beta chains from the same sample are listed, as sequenced in a study of blood T cell repertoires in COVID-19 (dated by TCRdb to 2018 to 2020). The receptor library was made with the immunoSEQ multiplex PCR assay. Sourced from immuneACCESS, this table was stored by TCRdb with only in-frame sequences that have V and J called. A share of the clones is absent; for the studies checked, an unresolved V gene accounts for under half, and the remainder has no known explanation. The sample table lists over 85,000 clones, 75% to 95% of them with a count of one. Together, the top ten hold roughly 2.2% of the sample. The material sequenced was peripheral blood. These receptors originate from a human donor with active COVID-19. The donor label of this sample is uncertain.

DNA for the CDR3: TGTGCCAGCAGCTGGGACAGGATTGATACGCAGTATTTT. Its translation is CASSWDRIDTQYF. V is TRBV5-4 and J is TRBJ2-3; 8 bases map to TRBD1. There are 13 residues in the CDR3. V was pared by 3 bases and J by 6 bases, with 3 bases of the junction left unmatched. The germline CDR1 and CDR2 sequences are SGHNT and YYREEE (reference sequence).

This CDR3 reads CASSPRAGGPDTQYF. CDR3 nucleotide sequence: TGTGCCAGCAGCCCGCGAGCGGGGGGGCCAGATACGCAGTATTTT. The genes are TRBV7-2 and TRBJ2-3; 10 bases agree with TRBD2. Losses at the gene ends were 5 bases for V and 4 bases for J; bases not matched to a gene: 6. The CDR3 is made up of 15 amino acids. Germline-derived CDR1 and CDR2 are SGHTA and FQGNSA.

The chain recombines TRBV5-1 with TRBJ2-1; 15 bases are a match to TRBD2. The trim removed 2 bases at V and 9 bases at J, leaving 6 bases unmatched. CDR1 SGHRS and CDR2 YFSETQ come from the germline V gene. CDR3 size: 16 residues. DNA for the CDR3: TGCGCCAGCAGCTTATGGACTAGCGGGGGGGATGGTGAGCAGTTCTTC. Protein: CASSLWTSGGDGEQFF.

The chain is built from TRBV4-3 and TRBJ1-3; TRBD1 agrees at 8 bases. CDR1 and CDR2 from the germline V gene are LGHNA and YSLEER. The J segment lost 6 bases and the V segment lost 2 bases, leaving 12 bases of the junction unmatched. The CDR3 covers 17 residues. This CDR3 reads CASSQSVSGQGLNTIYF. The DNA for the CDR3 is TGCGCCAGCAGCCAATCAGTCTCCGGACAGGGCTTAAACACCATATATTTT.

The genes are TRBV11-3 and TRBJ2-1; the D gene is possibly TRBD1 (6 bases). Trimming took off 3 bases at V and 5 bases at J, with 8 bases between the two ends. The CDR3 is 13 residues long. Germline values: CDR1 SGHNT, CDR2 YENEEA. CDR3 DNA sequence: TGTGCCAGCAGCTTGGACAGTAACAATGAGCAGTTCTTC. Translation: CASSLDSNNEQFF.

This sequence joins TRBV4-1 and TRBJ1-3; D not resolved. Trimming took 2 bases from V and 0 from J, leaving 8 bases between them. In germline, CDR1 is MGHRA, CDR2 YSYEKL. This CDR3 contains 15 residues. CDR3 in amino acids: CASSQSGVSGNTIYF. The CDR3 bases are TGCGCCAGCAGCCAAAGCGGGGTCTCTGGAAACACCATATATTTT.

J is TRBJ2-5 and V is TRBV7-9, with a tentative D call TRBD2 (6 bases). With 2 bases removed from V and 2 bases from J, the gap between germline ends came to 9 bases. This CDR3 has 14 amino acids. Germline loops: CDR1 SEHNR, CDR2 FQNEAQ (reference sequence). Here the CDR3 reads CASSLSGGQETQYF. For the CDR3, the DNA is TGTGCCAGCAGCTTAAGTGGGGGGCAAGAGACCCAGTACTTC.

A single count supports this clone. This rearrangement joins TRBV7-2 to TRBJ2-5, with D unclear. Germline CDR1 is SGHTA and CDR2 is FQGNSA. The ends were cut back, 5 bases at V and 4 bases at J, with 11 bases in the middle. The CDR3 is 13 amino acids. CDR3 protein: CASSLSPRETQYF. CDR3 bases: TGTGCCAGCAGCCTATCCCCCCGAGAGACCCAGTACTTC.

This clone occurred once. An end of the junction does not agree with germline; a read error may underlie this. V usage is TRBV7-3 and J usage is TRBJ1-1; perhaps TRBD1 as D (5 bases). The CDR3 runs to 14 residues. From germline, CDR1 is SGHTA and CDR2 FQGTGA. CDR3 nucleotide sequence: TGTGCCAGCAGCCTAACCAGGGAATCAGGTGAAGCTTTCTTT. This translates into CASSLTRESGEAFF.

This clone was counted between two and nine times. The chain uses TRBV7-3 and TRBJ1-6; 7 bases match TRBD1. The trim removed 2 bases at V and 9 bases at J, leaving 7 bases unmatched. The CDR3 loop spans 15 amino acids. CDR1 and CDR2 (germline): SGHTA, FQGTGA. Here the CDR3 DNA reads TGTGCCAGCAGCTTAGCGGCAGGGGGAGGTTCACCCCTCCACTTT. This translates into CASSLAAGGGSPLHF.